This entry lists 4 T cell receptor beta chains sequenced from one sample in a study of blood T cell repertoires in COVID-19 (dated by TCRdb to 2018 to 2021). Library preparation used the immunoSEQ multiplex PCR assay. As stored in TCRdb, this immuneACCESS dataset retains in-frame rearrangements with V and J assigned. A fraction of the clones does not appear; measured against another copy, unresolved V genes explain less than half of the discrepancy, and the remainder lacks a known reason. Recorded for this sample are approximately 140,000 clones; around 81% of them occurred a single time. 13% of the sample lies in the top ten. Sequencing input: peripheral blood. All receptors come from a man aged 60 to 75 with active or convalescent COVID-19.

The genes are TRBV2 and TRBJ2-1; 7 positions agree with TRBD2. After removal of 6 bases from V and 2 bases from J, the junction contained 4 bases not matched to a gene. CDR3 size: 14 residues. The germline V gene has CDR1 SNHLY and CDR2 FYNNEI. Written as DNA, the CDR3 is TGTGCCAGCAGGCGGGAGTCAACCTACAATGAGCAGTTCTTC. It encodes CASRRESTYNEQFF. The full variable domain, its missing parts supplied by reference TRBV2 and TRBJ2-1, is EPEVTQTPSHQVTQMGQEVILRCVPISNHLYFYWYRQILGQKVEFLVSFYNNEISEKSEIFDDQFSVERPDGSNFTLKIRSTKLEDSAMYFCASRRESTYNEQFFGPGTRLTVL.

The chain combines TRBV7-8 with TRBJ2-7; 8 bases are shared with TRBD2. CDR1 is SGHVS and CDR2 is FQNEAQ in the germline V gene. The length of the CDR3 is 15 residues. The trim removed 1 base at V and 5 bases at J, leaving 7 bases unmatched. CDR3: CASSLDGRADNEQYF. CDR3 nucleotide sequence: TGTGCCAGCAGCTTAGACGGGAGGGCTGATAACGAGCAGTACTTC.

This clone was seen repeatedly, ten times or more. CDR3 in amino acids: CASSPGLAGGSSYEQYF. CDR3 nucleotide sequence: TGTGCCAGCAGCCCGGGACTAGCGGGGGGAAGCTCCTACGAGCAGTACTTC. The V and J genes are TRBV7-2 and TRBJ2-7; 15 nucleotides match TRBD2. With V trimmed by 5 bases and J by 0 bases, 5 bases remained unmatched. Looked up from germline, CDR1 is SGHTA and CDR2 is FQGNSA. This CDR3 has 17 residues.

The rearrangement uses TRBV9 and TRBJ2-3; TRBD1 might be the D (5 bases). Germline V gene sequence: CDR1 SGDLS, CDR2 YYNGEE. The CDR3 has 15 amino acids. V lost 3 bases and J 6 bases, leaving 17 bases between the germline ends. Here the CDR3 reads CASSEGNWPPDTQYF. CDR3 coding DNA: TGTGCCAGCAGCGAGGGGAATTGGCCCCCCGATACGCAGTATTTT.